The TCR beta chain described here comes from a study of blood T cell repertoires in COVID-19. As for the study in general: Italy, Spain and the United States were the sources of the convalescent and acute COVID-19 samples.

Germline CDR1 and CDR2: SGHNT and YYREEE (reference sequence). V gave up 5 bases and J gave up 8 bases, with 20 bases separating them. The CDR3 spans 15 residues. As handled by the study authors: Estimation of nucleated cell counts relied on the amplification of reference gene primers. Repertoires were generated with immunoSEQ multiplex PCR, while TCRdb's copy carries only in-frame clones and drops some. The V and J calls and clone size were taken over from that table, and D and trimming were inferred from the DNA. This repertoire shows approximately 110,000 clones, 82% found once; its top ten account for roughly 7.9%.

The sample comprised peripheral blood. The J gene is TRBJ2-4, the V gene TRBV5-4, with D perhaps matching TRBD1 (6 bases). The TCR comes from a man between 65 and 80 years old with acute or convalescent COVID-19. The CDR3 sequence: CASRDGTQGRDIQYF. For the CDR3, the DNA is TGTGCCAGCAGAGACGGGACACAAGGTCGGGACATTCAGTACTTC.